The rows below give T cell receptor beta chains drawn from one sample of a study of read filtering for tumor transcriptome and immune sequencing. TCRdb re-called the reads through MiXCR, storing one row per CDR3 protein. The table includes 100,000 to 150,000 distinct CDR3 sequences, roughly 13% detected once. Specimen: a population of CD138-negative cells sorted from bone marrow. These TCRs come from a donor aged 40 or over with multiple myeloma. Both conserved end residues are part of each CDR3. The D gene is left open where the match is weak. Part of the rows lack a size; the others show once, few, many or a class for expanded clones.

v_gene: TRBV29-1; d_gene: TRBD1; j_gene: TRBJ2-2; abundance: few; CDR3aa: CSVSGGFGELFF; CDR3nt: TGCAGCGTTTCAGGGGGCTTCGGGGAGCTGTTTTTT
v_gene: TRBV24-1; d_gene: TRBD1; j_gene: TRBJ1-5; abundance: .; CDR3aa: CATSDKVGTGNQPQHF; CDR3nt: TGTGCCACCAGTGATAAAGTTGGGACAGGTAATCAGCCCCAGCATTTT
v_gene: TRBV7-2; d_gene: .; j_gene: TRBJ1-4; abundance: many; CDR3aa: CASSLVLGDEKLFF; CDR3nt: TGTGCCAGCAGCTTAGTTCTGGGGGATGAAAAACTGTTTTTT
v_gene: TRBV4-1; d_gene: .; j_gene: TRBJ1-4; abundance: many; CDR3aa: CASSQGGGATNEKLFF; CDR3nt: TGCGCCAGCAGCCAAGGAGGGGGGGCAACTAATGAAAAACTGTTTTTT
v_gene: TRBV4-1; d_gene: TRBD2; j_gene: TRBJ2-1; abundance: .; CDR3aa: CASSHPGGGGNNEQFF; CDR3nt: TGCGCCAGCAGCCACCCCGGGGGGGGGGGTAACAATGAGCAGTTCTTC
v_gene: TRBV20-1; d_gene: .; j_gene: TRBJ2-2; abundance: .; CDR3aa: CSASKRDTGELFF; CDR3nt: TGCAGTGCTAGTAAAAGGGACACCGGGGAGCTGTTTTTT
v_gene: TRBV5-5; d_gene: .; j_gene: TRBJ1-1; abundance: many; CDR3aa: CASSPDWGRNTEAFF; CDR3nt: TGTGCCAGCAGCCCCGACTGGGGCCGGAACACTGAAGCTTTCTTT
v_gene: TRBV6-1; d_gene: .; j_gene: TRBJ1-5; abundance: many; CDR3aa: CASNYPVGGDQPQHF; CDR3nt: TGTGCCAGCAACTACCCGGTCGGGGGTGATCAGCCCCAGCATTTT
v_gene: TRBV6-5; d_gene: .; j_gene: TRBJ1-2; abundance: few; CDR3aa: CASSLRAGTRGYTF; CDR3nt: TGTGCCAGCAGCCTGAGAGCAGGCACCCGGGGCTACACCTTC
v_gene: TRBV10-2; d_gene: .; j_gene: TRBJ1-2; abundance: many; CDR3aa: CASSATNYGYTF; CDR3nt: TGCGCCAGCAGTGCCACAAACTATGGCTACACCTTC
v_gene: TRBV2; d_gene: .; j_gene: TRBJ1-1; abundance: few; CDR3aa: CASARLDSEAFF; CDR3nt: TGTGCCAGCGCCCGTTTGGATAGTGAAGCTTTCTTT
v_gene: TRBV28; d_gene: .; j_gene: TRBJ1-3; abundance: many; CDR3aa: CASSLLPFSGVGNTIYF; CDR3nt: TGTGCCAGCAGTTTGCTCCCTTTCTCAGGGGTTGGAAACACCATATATTTT
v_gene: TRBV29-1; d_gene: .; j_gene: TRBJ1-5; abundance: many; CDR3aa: CSVGAGGNQPQHF; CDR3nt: TGCAGCGTTGGGGCAGGTGGCAATCAGCCCCAGCATTTT
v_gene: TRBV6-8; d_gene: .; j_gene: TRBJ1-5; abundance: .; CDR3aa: CASGPKVVSNLPQHF; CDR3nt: TGTGCCAGCGGGCCAAAGGTTGTGAGCAATCTGCCCCAGCATTTT
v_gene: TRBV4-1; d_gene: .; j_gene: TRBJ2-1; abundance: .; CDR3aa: CASSQEAYYNEQFF; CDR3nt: TGCGCCAGCAGCCAAGAAGCCTATTACAATGAGCAGTTCTTC
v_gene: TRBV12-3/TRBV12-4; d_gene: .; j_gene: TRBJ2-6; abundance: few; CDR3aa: CATKWAGANVLTF; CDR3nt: TGTGCCACGAAGTGGGCTGGGGCCAACGTCCTGACTTTC
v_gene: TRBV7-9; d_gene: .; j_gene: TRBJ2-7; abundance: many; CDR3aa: CASSLHGTYEQYF; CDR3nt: TGTGCCAGCAGCTTGCACGGTACCTACGAGCAGTACTTC
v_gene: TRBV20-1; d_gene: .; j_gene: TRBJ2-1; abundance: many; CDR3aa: CSARDWDKHEQFF; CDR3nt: TGCAGTGCTAGAGACTGGGACAAACATGAGCAGTTCTTC
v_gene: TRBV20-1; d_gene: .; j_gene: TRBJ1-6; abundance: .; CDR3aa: CSAPRLRSDSPLHF; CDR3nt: TGCAGTGCCCCCCGTCTACGGAGTGATTCACCCCTCCACTTT
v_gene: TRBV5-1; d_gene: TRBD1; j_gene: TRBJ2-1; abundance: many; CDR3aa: CASRSGTGGYNEQFF; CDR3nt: TGCGCCAGCAGGTCCGGGACAGGGGGATACAATGAGCAGTTCTTC
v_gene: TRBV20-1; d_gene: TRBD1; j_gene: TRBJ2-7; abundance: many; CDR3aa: CSASRVGQVNEQYF; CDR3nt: TGCAGTGCTAGTCGTGTGGGACAGGTTAACGAGCAGTACTTC
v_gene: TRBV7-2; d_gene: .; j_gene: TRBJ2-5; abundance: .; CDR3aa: CASTDAETQYF; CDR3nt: TGTGCCAGCACGGACGCTGAGACCCAGTACTTC
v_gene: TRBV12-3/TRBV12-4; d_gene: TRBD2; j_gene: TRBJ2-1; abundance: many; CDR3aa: CASSRAPGLALNEQFF; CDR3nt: TGTGCCAGCAGTCGAGCACCGGGACTAGCGTTAAATGAGCAGTTCTTC
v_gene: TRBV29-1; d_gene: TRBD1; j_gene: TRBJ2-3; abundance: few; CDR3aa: CSVPGTGGGDTQYF; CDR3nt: TGCAGCGTTCCCGGGACAGGGGGCGGAGATACGCAGTATTTT
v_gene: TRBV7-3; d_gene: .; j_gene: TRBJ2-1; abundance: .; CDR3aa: CASSPTADEQFF; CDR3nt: TGTGCCAGCAGTCCCACAGCGGATGAGCAGTTCTTC
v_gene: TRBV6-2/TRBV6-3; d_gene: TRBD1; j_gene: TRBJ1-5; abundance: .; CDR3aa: CASSSWTGRNQPQHF; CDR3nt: TGTGCCAGCAGTTCCTGGACAGGGAGAAATCAGCCCCAGCATTTT
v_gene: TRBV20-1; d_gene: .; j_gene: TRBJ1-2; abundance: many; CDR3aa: CSARPGSNYGYTF; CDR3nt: TGCAGTGCTAGACCGGGATCTAACTATGGCTACACCTTC
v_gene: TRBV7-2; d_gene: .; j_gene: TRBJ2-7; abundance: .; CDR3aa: CASSLEAWSSYEQYF; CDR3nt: TGTGCCAGCAGCTTAGAAGCTTGGAGCTCCTACGAGCAGTACTTC
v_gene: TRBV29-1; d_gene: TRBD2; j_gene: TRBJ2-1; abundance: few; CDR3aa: CSVGLVVFTAVVTNEQFF; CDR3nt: TGCAGCGTGGGACTAGTAGTATTTACGGCCGTTGTCACGAATGAGCAGTTCTTC
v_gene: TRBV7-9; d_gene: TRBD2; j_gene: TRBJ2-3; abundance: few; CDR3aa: CASSPRTSGSPDTQYF; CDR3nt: TGTGCCAGCAGCCCCCGGACTAGCGGGAGTCCAGATACGCAGTATTTT
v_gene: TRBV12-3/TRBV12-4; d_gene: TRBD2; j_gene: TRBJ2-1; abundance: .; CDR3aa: CATRGLARSEQFF; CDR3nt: TGTGCCACCCGGGGACTAGCTCGTAGTGAGCAGTTCTTC
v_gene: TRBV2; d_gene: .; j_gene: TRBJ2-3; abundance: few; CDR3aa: CASSEILTNSDTQYF; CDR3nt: TGTGCCAGCAGTGAAATTCTAACAAACTCAGATACGCAGTATTTT
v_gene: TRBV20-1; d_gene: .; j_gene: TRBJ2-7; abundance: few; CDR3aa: CSARDLMGETSYEQYF; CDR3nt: TGCAGTGCTAGAGATCTTATGGGGGAGACCTCCTACGAGCAGTACTTC
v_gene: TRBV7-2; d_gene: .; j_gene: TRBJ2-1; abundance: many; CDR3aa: CASSFQGNEQFF; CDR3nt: TGTGCCAGCAGTTTCCAGGGCAATGAGCAGTTCTTC
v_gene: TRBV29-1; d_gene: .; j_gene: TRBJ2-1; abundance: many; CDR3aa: CSVVVRGNEQFF; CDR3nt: TGCAGCGTTGTGGTCAGAGGGAATGAGCAGTTCTTC
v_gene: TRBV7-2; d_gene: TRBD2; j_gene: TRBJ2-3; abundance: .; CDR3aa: CASSRGLAGGPITDTQYF; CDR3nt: TGTGCCAGCAGCCGAGGACTAGCGGGAGGCCCCATCACAGATACGCAGTATTTT
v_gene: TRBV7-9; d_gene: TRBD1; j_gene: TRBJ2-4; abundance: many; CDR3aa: CASSLGQAKSQYF; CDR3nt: TGTGCCAGCAGCTTGGGACAGGCAAAGAGTCAGTACTTC
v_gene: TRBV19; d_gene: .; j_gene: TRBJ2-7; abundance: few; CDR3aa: CASIVETSSYEQYF; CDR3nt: TGTGCCAGTATAGTGGAGACAAGCTCCTACGAGCAGTACTTC
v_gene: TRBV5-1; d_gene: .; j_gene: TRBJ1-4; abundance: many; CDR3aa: CASSLRDSVPGTNEKLFF; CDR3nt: TGCGCCAGCAGCTTGAGGGACTCTGTCCCAGGGACTAATGAAAAACTGTTTTTT
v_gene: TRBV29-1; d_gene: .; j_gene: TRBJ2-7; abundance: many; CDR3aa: CSVGDNSYEQYF; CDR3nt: TGCAGCGTTGGGGACAACTCCTACGAGCAGTACTTC
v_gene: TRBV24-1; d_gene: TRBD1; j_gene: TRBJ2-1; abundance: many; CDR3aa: CATPSGQAQDF; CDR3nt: TGTGCCACCCCCTCGGGACAGGCCCAGGACTTC
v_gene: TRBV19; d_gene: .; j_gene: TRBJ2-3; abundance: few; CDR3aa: CASSVLGRRTDTQYF; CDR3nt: TGTGCCAGTAGTGTTTTAGGGCGAAGGACAGATACGCAGTATTTT
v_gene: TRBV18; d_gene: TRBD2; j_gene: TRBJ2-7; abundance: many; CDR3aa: CASSAGLAGAIEQYF; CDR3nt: TGTGCCAGCTCGGCCGGACTAGCGGGAGCCATCGAGCAGTACTTC
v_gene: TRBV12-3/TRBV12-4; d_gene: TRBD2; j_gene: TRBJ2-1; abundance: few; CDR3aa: CASSLAGEDNEQFF; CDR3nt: TGTGCCAGCAGCCTAGCGGGAGAAGACAATGAGCAGTTCTTC
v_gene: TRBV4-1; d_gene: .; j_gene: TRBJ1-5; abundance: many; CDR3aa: CASSQVFQGSNQPQHF; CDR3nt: TGCGCCAGCAGCCAAGTGTTCCAGGGTAGCAATCAGCCCCAGCATTTT
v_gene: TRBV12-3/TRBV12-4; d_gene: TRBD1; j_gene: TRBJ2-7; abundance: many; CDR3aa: CASSLLPGQGLYEQYF; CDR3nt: TGTGCCAGCAGTTTACTTCCGGGACAGGGGCTATACGAGCAGTACTTC